The next 23 T cell receptor beta chains were all read from a single sample in a study of shared clonotypes between healthy human individuals. Positively selected for CCR7, the CD45RO-negative cells used as naive CD8 cells excluded terminally differentiated effector memory CD45RA+ cells. The assay was immunoSEQ multiplex PCR, and TCRdb's table has in-frame clones only and misses some. The repertoire holds about 2.1 million clones, with about 94% as singletons. Sequencing input: naive CD8+ T cells from PBMCs. Receptors originate from a young man in good health. Some clones in this sample may be carry-over from other donors' samples.

The chain carries TRBV11-2 and TRBJ2-1, with TRBD1 matching 9 bases. In germline, CDR1 is SGHAT, CDR2 FQNNGV. This CDR3 spans 17 amino acids. Unmatched junction bases numbered 9, after V lost 1 base and J lost 5 bases. CDR3 loop: CASSLAPGQGMNNEQFF. DNA for the CDR3: TGTGCCAGCAGCTTAGCCCCGGGACAGGGAATGAACAATGAGCAGTTCTTC.

The gene calls are TRBV19 and TRBJ2-1; the D gene is possibly TRBD1 (6 bases). Trimming removed 3 bases from V and 9 bases from J, with 18 bases in between. The length of the CDR3 is 15 residues. Germline-derived CDR1 and CDR2 are LNHDA and SQIVND (reference sequence). This CDR3 reads CASSILQQGLGEQFF. The CDR3 coding sequence is TGTGCCAGTAGTATCCTTCAACAGGGATTGGGTGAGCAGTTCTTC.

In its sample, this clone was seen once. This chain links TRBV7-9 with TRBJ2-7; 7 nucleotides align to TRBD2. The CDR3 has 15 residues. Germline CDR1 reads SEHNR; CDR2 reads FQNEAQ (reference sequence). Trimming removed 5 bases from V and 5 bases from J; junction bases left unmatched: 12. Here the CDR3 DNA reads TGTGCCAGCAGCGAGAGACGGCGGGAGTCCCACGAGCAGTACTTC. This sequence encodes CASSERRRESHEQYF.

The chain joins TRBV28 to TRBJ1-1; maybe TRBD1 (5 bases). Trimming removed 5 bases at V and 2 bases at J, with 24 bases between. The CDR3 runs to 18 residues. In germline, CDR1 is MDHEN, CDR2 SYDVKM. The CDR3 reads CASSPLRAQKGVNTEAFF. CDR3 DNA: TGTGCCAGCAGTCCTCTGAGGGCGCAAAAAGGGGTTAACACTGAAGCTTTCTTT.

This chain connects TRBV6-5 to TRBJ1-1; D is unresolved. Germline values: CDR1 MNHEY, CDR2 SVGAGI. The CDR3 sequence is 11 residues long. V lost 6 bases and J 9 bases, leaving 11 bases between the germline ends. The CDR3 loop reads CASSNRAKAFF. The CDR3 coding sequence is TGTGCCAGCAGCAATCGGGCAAAAGCTTTCTTT.

CDR3 nucleotides: TGCGCCAGCAGCACGGAACCGGGACCTTCCTACGAGCAGTACTTC. Translated, it gives CASSTEPGPSYEQYF. The chain is built from TRBV5-1 and TRBJ2-7, with D possibly being TRBD1 or TRBD2 (5 bases each). Germline-derived CDR1 and CDR2 are SGHRS and YFSETQ. Trimming took off 4 bases at V and 1 base at J, with 15 bases between the two ends. The CDR3 contains 15 residues.

The chain employs TRBV11-3 and TRBJ2-1; D is possibly TRBD1 (5 bases). Trimming cost V 5 bases and J 6 bases, with 11 bases left between them. Looked up from germline, CDR1 is SGHNT and CDR2 is YENEEA. CDR3 length: 13 residues. The CDR3 sequence: CASSRTPGNEQFF. CDR3 coding DNA: TGTGCCAGCAGCCGGACACCGGGCAATGAGCAGTTCTTC.

The count of this clone is one. The chain is built from TRBV13 and TRBJ2-3; no reliable D call. CDR1 is PRHDT and CDR2 is FYEKMQ in the germline V gene (reference sequence). Deletions cut 4 bases from V and 5 bases from J, with 7 bases between. The CDR3 loop spans 12 amino acids. DNA of the CDR3: TGTGCCAGCAGCTCCGTGCGAGATACGCAGTATTTT. Residues: CASSSVRDTQYF.

The chain couples TRBV15 to TRBJ2-1; 9 bases are a match to TRBD2. Germline CDR1 reads LNHNV; CDR2 reads YYDKDF (reference sequence). This CDR3 is 19 amino acids long. Trimming removed 4 bases from V and 0 bases from J; junction bases left unmatched: 13. Here the CDR3 DNA reads TGTGCCACCAGCACAGCGACTAGCGGCACAAAAAGCTCCTACAATGAGCAGTTCTTC. Residues: CATSTATSGTKSSYNEQFF. Together with reference TRBV15 and TRBJ2-1, the CDR3 gives the full variable domain: DAMVIQNPRYQVTQFGKPVTLSCSQTLNHNVMYWYQQKSSQAPKLLFHYYDKDFNNEADTPDNFQSRRPNTSFCFLDIRSPGLGDTAMYLCATSTATSGTKSSYNEQFFGPGTRLTVL.

With regard to this clone: The same CDR3 can be traced to other DNA sequences in this sample. The chain is built from TRBV6-5 and TRBJ1-2; no firm D call. The germline V gene has CDR1 MNHEY and CDR2 SVGAGI. Trimming left V 0 bases short and J 5 bases short, with 7 bases between. The CDR3 totals 13 residues. This CDR3 reads CASSYSTGYGYTF. In DNA, the CDR3 is TGTGCCAGCAGTTACTCGACGGGGTATGGCTACACCTTC.

This chain connects TRBV27 to TRBJ2-5, with D unclear. Germline loops: CDR1 MNHEY, CDR2 SMNVEV (reference sequence). V was clipped by 5 bases and J by 0 bases, with 7 bases between them. This CDR3 region has 13 residues. CDR3 residues: CASSPQYQETQYF. CDR3 bases: TGTGCCAGCAGTCCCCAGTACCAAGAGACCCAGTACTTC.

The chain recombines TRBV9 with TRBJ1-2, with 8 bases identical to TRBD1. With 6 bases clipped from V and 7 bases from J, the junction kept 14 bases outside the gene matches. Germline CDR1 SGDLS, CDR2 YYNGEE. This CDR3 is built from 15 residues. CDR3 bases: TGTGCCAGCACCCTTGGGGACAGGATCCCCGGTGGCTACACCTTC. Residues: CASTLGDRIPGGYTF.

The V call is TRBV13, the J call TRBJ2-7, with TRBD2 identical over 11 bases. Per the germline V gene, CDR1 is PRHDT and CDR2 is FYEKMQ (reference sequence). The CDR3 is made up of 15 amino acids. Trimming removed 5 bases from V and 2 bases from J; junction bases left unmatched: 5. This CDR3 is CASSAGLAAAYEQYF. CDR3 bases: TGTGCCAGCAGCGCGGGACTAGCGGCGGCCTACGAGCAGTACTTC.

This chain uses TRBV4-1 with TRBJ1-3, with D unclear. The V end was cut by 4 bases, the J end by 0 bases, with 10 bases between. The germline gives CDR1 MGHRA, CDR2 YSYEKL. This CDR3 spans 15 amino acids. The CDR3 nucleotides are TGCGCCAGCAGCCGTCTTGTAAGCTCTGGAAACACCATATATTTT. Its protein is CASSRLVSSGNTIYF.

The genes are TRBV2 and TRBJ2-5; 7 bases are shared with TRBD2. This CDR3 comprises 15 residues. CDR1 is SNHLY, CDR2 FYNNEI, per germline. After removal of 4 bases from V and 3 bases from J, the junction contained 8 bases not matched to a gene. The CDR3: CASSVGRRGEETQYF. The CDR3 nucleotides are TGTGCCAGCAGTGTAGGGCGACGGGGGGAAGAGACCCAGTACTTC.

The chain carries TRBV10-3 and TRBJ2-3, with D unclear. V lost 8 bases, J lost 2 bases, and 14 bases lay in between. CDR3 size: 14 residues. Germline-derived CDR1 and CDR2 are ENHRY and SYGVKD. In nucleotides, the CDR3 is TGTGCCATCGTCCCCTACCCAGACACAGATACGCAGTATTTT. Amino acid sequence: CAIVPYPDTDTQYF.

The count of this clone is one. This sequence joins TRBV4-2 and TRBJ1-5; D unclear. Germline-derived CDR1 and CDR2 are LGHNA and YNFKEQ. The CDR3 totals 15 residues. Between the trimmed V and J ends, which lost 3 bases and 0 bases, there was a span of 9 bases. This CDR3 reads CASSHDGYSNQPQHF. The CDR3 nucleotides are TGTGCCAGCAGCCACGACGGATATAGCAATCAGCCCCAGCATTTT.

The genes are TRBV27 and TRBJ2-4; no firm D call. In germline, CDR1 is MNHEY, CDR2 SMNVEV (reference sequence). The CDR3 contains 14 residues. With 6 bases removed from V and 1 base from J, the gap between germline ends came to 10 bases. CDR3 amino acids: CASRDHGAKNIQYF. DNA of the CDR3: TGTGCCAGCAGGGACCACGGTGCCAAAAACATTCAGTACTTC.

This chain joins TRBV6-5 and TRBJ2-1; either TRBD1 or TRBD2 may fit D (5 bases each). V was clipped by 2 bases and J by 7 bases, with 12 bases between them. This CDR3 contains 14 residues. Germline V gives CDR1 MNHEY, CDR2 SVGAGI. CDR3 region: CASSYPGTANEQFF. The DNA for the CDR3 is TGTGCCAGCAGTTACCCCGGGACCGCTAATGAGCAGTTCTTC.

The V call is TRBV4-1, the J call TRBJ2-1; possibly TRBD2 for D (6 bases). V lost 4 bases to trimming and J lost 2 bases, with 12 bases between them. CDR3 length equals 15 residues. CDR1 is MGHRA and CDR2 is YSYEKL in the germline V gene. The CDR3 sequence: CASSLGRGTYNEQFF. The DNA of the CDR3 is TGCGCCAGCAGCCTCGGACGCGGGACCTACAATGAGCAGTTCTTC.

CDR3: CASSGRVGSMNEQFF. CDR3 in DNA: TGTGCCAGCAGCGGCCGGGTCGGATCGATGAATGAGCAGTTCTTC. V and J are TRBV7-6 and TRBJ2-1, with D unresolved. Germline V gene data show CDR1 as SGHVS and CDR2 as FNYEAQ. The length of the CDR3 is 15 residues. Trimming took off 5 bases at V and 7 bases at J, with 18 bases between the two ends.

This chain links TRBV9 with TRBJ1-2; possible D gene TRBD1, 6 bases. Germline CDR1 reads SGDLS; CDR2 reads YYNGEE. Trimming removed 3 bases from V and 4 bases from J, with 16 bases in between. The CDR3 loop spans 15 amino acids. The CDR3 region has the DNA TGTGCCAGCAGCGAGAACAGGGATGACTCCTATGGCTACACCTTC. Residues: CASSENRDDSYGYTF.

The chain combines TRBV6-1 with TRBJ2-3, with TRBD1 identical over 7 bases. The V and J ends lost 6 bases and 4 bases, in that order; junction bases with no gene match: 10. The CDR3 is 15 amino acids. The germline CDR1 and CDR2 sequences are MNHNS and SASEGT. The CDR3 coding sequence is TGTGCCAGCAGGGGACAGAGCCTGAAATCAGATACGCAGTATTTT. This sequence encodes CASRGQSLKSDTQYF.